This TCR beta chain appears in the sequencing data of a study of T-cell memory formation after mild COVID-19. This clonotype was recorded a few times. The V end was cut by 4 bases, the J end by 3 bases, with 16 bases between. The CDR3 has 15 amino acids. Germline assignment: CDR1 MNHEY and CDR2 SMNVEV (reference sequence). Via MiXCR, TCRdb re-called the 5' RACE reads, giving one row per CDR3 protein. The profile shows hundreds of thousands of distinct CDR3 sequences, roughly 15% of them singletons. What was sequenced was PBMCs or a T cell subset sorted from them (not recorded which). The TCR was taken from a man aged 18 to 30 who had mild COVID-19 (a few samples of this study predate the infection). Cell type and time point are not known. The chain couples TRBV27 to TRBJ2-7; weak D call: TRBD1 (7 bases). CDR3 sequence reads: CASSSRGDSYYEQYF. The CDR3 DNA reads as TGTGCCAGCAGTTCAAGGGGGGACAGTTACTACGAGCAGTACTTC.